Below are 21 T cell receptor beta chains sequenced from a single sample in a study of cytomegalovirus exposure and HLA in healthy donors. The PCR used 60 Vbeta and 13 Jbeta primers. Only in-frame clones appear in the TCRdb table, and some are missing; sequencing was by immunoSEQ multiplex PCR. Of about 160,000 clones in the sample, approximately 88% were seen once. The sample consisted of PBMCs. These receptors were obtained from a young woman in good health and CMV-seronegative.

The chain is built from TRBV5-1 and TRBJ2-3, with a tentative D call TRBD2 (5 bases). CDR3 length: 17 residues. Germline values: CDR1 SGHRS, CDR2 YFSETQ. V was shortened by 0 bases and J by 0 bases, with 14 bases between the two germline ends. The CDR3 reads CASSLAGRGDSTDTQYF. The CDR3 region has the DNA TGCGCCAGCAGCTTGGCGGGTCGGGGAGATAGCACAGATACGCAGTATTTT.

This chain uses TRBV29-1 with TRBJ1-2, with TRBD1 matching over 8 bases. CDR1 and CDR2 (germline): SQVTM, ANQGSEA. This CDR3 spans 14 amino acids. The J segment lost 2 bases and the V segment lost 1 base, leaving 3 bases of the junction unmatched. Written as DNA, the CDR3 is TGCAGCGTTGAAGGCAGGGGGCAGAACTATGGCTACACCTTC. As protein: CSVEGRGQNYGYTF.

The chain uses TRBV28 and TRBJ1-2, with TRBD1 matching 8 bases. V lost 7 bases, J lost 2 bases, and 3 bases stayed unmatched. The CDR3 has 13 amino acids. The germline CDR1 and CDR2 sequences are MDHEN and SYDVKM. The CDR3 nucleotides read TGTGCCAGCATCCGGGACAGGAACTATGGCTACACCTTC. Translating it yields CASIRDRNYGYTF.

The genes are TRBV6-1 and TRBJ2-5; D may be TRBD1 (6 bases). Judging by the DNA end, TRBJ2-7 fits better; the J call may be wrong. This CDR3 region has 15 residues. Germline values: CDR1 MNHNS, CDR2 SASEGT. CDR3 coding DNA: TGTGCCAGCAGTGAAGCGTGGGGGCAGGGCTACGAGCAGTACTTC. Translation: CASSEAWGQGYEQYF.

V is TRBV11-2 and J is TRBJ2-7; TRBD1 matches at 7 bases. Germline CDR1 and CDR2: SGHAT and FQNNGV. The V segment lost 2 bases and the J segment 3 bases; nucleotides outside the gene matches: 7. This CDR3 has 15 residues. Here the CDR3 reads CASSLSHRGDYEQYF. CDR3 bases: TGTGCCAGCAGCTTAAGCCACAGGGGAGACTACGAGCAGTACTTC.

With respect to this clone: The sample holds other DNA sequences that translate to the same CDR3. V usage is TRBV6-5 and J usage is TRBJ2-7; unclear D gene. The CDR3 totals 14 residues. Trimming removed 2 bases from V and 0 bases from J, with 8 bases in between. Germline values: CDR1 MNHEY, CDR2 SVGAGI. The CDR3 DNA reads TGTGCCAGCAGTTACGATCGGTACTCCTACGAGCAGTACTTC. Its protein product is CASSYDRYSYEQYF.

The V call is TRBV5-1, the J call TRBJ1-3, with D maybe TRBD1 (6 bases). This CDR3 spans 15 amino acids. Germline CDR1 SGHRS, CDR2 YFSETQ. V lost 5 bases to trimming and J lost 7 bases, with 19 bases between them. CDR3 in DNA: TGCGCCAGCAGTTCGGACAGCGACGTGGGTAACACCATATATTTT. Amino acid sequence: CASSSDSDVGNTIYF.

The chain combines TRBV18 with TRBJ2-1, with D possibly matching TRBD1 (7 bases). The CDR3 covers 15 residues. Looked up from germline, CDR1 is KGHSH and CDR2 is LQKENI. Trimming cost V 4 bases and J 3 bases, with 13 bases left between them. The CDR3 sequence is CASSQRQGGYNEQFF. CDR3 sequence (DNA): TGTGCCAGCTCACAGCGACAGGGAGGCTACAATGAGCAGTTCTTC.

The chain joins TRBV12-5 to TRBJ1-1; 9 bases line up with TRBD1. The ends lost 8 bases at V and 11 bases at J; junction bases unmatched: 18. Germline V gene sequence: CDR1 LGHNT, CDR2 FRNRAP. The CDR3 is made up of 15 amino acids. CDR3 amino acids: CASTETPGTGREAFF. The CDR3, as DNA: TGTGCTAGTACCGAGACTCCCGGGACAGGGAGGGAGGCTTTCTTT.

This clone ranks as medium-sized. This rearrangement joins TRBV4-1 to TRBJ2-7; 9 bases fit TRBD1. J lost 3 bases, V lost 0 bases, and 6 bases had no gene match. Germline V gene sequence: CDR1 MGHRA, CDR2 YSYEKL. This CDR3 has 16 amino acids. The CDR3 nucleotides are TGCGCCAGCAGCCAAGAGAAACAGGGGGCGGACTACGAGCAGTACTTC. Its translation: CASSQEKQGADYEQYF.

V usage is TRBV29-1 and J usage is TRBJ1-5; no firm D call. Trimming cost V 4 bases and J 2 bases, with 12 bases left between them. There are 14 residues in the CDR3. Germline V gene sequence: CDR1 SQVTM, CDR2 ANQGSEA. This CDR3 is CSVVLGSGNQPQHF. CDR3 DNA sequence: TGCAGCGTTGTGCTGGGCTCAGGCAATCAGCCCCAGCATTTT.

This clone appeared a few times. The CDR3 sequence: CASSKVTSGNEQFF. The CDR3 DNA reads TGTGCCAGCAGCAAGGTGACTAGCGGAAATGAGCAGTTCTTC. The chain has TRBV27 and TRBJ2-1; 9 nucleotides line up with TRBD2. Trimming removed 6 bases from V and 7 bases from J; junction bases left unmatched: 7. Per the germline V gene, CDR1 is MNHEY and CDR2 is SMNVEV (reference sequence). This CDR3 spans 14 amino acids.

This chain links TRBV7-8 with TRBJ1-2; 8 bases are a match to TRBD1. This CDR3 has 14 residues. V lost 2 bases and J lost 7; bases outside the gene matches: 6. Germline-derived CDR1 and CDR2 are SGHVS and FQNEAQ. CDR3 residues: CASSLRTGSGGYTF. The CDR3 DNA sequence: TGTGCCAGCAGCTTAAGGACAGGGTCAGGTGGCTACACCTTC.

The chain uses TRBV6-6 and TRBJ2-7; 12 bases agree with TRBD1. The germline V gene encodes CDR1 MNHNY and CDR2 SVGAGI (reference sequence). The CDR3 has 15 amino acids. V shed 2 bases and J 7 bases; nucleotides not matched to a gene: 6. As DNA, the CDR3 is TGTGCCAGCAGTTACCCGGGACAGGGGGCGCATGAGCAGTACTTC. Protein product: CASSYPGQGAHEQYF.

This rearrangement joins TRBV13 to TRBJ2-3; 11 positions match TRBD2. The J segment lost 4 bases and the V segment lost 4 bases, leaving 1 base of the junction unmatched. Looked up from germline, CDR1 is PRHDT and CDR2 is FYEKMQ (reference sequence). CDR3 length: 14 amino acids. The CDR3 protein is CASSSTSGADTQYF. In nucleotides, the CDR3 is TGTGCCAGCAGCTCGACTAGCGGGGCAGATACGCAGTATTTT. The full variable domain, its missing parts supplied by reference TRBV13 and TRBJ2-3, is AAGVIQSPRHLIKEKRETATLKCYPIPRHDTVYWYQQGPGQDPQFLISFYEKMQSDKGSIPDRFSAQQFSDYHSELNMSSLELGDSALYFCASSSTSGADTQYFGPGTRLTVL.

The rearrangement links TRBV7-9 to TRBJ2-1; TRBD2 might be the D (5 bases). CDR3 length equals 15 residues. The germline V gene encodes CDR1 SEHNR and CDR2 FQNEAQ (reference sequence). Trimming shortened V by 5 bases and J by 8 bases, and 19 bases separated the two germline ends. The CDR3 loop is CASSPPGIWVDEQFF. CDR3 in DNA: TGTGCCAGCAGCCCTCCGGGGATTTGGGTCGATGAGCAGTTCTTC.

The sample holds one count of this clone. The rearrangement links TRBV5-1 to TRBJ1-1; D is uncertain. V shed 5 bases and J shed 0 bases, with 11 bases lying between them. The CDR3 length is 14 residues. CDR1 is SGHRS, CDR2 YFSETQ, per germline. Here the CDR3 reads CASRGGNMNTEAFF. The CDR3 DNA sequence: TGCGCCAGCAGGGGCGGGAATATGAACACTGAAGCTTTCTTT.

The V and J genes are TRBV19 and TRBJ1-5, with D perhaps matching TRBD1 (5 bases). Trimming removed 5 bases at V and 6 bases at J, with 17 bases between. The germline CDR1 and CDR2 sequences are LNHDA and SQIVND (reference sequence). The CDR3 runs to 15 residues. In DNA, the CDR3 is TGTGCCAGTAGTCCCGGCCGGGGGAGTAGTCAGCCCCAGCATTTT. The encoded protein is CASSPGRGSSQPQHF.

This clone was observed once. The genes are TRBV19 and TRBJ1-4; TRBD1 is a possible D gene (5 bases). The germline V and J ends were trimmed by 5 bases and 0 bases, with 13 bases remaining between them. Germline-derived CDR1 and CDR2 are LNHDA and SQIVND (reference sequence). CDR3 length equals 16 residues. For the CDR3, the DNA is TGTGCCAGTAGTCTCGACAGAGAAGCAACTAATGAAAAACTGTTTTTT. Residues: CASSLDREATNEKLFF.

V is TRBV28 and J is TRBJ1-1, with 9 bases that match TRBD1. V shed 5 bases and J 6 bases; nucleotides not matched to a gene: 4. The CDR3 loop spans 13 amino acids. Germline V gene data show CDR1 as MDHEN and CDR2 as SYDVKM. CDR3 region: CASSMGQGAEAFF. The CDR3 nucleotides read TGTGCCAGCAGTATGGGACAGGGAGCTGAAGCTTTCTTT.

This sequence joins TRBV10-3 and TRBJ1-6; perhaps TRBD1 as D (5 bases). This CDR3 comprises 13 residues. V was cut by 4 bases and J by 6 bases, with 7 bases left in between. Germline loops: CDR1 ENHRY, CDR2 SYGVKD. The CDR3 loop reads CAISGQGNSPLHF. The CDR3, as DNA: TGTGCCATCAGTGGGCAGGGTAATTCACCCCTCCACTTT.